This T cell receptor (beta chain) was captured by sequencing in a study of CD8 T cells in Susac syndrome. Healthy donors constituted the control group, matched for age and sex. Negative isolation yielded the CD8+ and CD4+ T cells, while FACS enriched the TEMRA cells. CDR3 size: 13 residues. Germline CDR1 and CDR2: SGHDT and YYEEEE. Trimming removed 2 bases from V and 6 bases from J, with 9 bases in between. An amount of RNA that ranged from roughly 0.45 to 1 ug was reverse transcribed with random hexamers. An immunoSEQ multiplex PCR amplified TCR beta CDR3 over 54 Vbeta and 13 Jbeta. MiXCR, applied by TCRdb to the immunoSEQ multiplex PCR reads, yields one record per CDR3 protein. Among over 100,000 distinct CDR3 sequences listed, around 90% were seen once.

This receptor was identified in a human donor in good health. This rearrangement joins TRBV5-6 to TRBJ1-5, with a possible D match to TRBD1 (5 bases). The sequenced sample consisted of CD4+ T cells from PBMCs. CDR3 sequence (DNA): TGTGCCAGCAGCTTTACAGGTGGTCAGCCCCAGCATTTT. Translated, it gives CASSFTGGQPQHF.